A single sample is the source of the 26 T cell receptor beta chains below, sequenced in a study of breast tumors, draining lymph nodes, adjacent tissues. TCRdb passed the multiplex PCR reads through MiXCR, listing each CDR3 protein once. In the table there are about 53,000 distinct CDR3 sequences, over 40% of which are singletons. The specimen sequenced was breast tumor tissue. These receptors came from a female donor with breast cancer. Some clones in this sample may be carry-over from other donors' samples.

The V gene is TRBV29-1, the J gene TRBJ1-2; possibly TRBD1 for D (5 bases). Trimming cost V 3 bases and J 9 bases, with 11 bases left between them. Germline values: CDR1 SQVTM, CDR2 ANQGSEA. The CDR3 consists of 11 residues. The CDR3 region has the DNA TGCAGCGTTGACAGGGAAAGTCGCTACACCTTC. Translating it yields CSVDRESRYTF.

This clonotype has a count of ten or more. J is TRBJ2-2 and V is TRBV7-9; 9 bases line up with TRBD1. The CDR3 length is 15 residues. Germline V lookup: CDR1 SEHNR, CDR2 FQNEAQ (reference sequence). J lost 0 bases, V lost 6 bases, and 2 bases had no gene match. The CDR3 is CASRQGASNTGELFF. DNA for the CDR3: TGTGCCAGCAGACAGGGGGCATCGAACACCGGGGAGCTGTTTTTT.

The chain employs TRBV6-1 and TRBJ2-3, with 15 bases that match TRBD2. The CDR3 contains 18 residues. The V segment lost 7 bases and the J segment 3 bases; nucleotides outside the gene matches: 11. Germline V CDR1 and CDR2: MNHNS, SASEGT. CDR3 protein: CASTFGRTSGRATDTQYF. In DNA, the CDR3 is TGTGCCAGCACATTCGGACGGACTAGCGGGAGGGCGACAGATACGCAGTATTTT.

This clonotype has just one count. In this CDR3 the conserved last residue, phenylalanine or tryptophan, is missing, so a read error is likely. CDR3 amino acids: CASSFGTRPVGYTL. The CDR3 DNA reads TGTGCCAGCAGCTTCGGGACAAGGCCTGTTGGCTACACCCTC. This chain joins TRBV7-2 and TRBJ1-2; D is perhaps TRBD1 (6 bases). Per germline, CDR1 SGHTA and CDR2 FQGNSA. The CDR3 totals 14 residues. V was trimmed by 3 bases and J by 7 bases, leaving 15 bases between them.

With regard to this clonotype: The junction departs from the called germline gene at one end, perhaps through a read error. The rearrangement uses TRBV20-1 and TRBJ2-3, with 10 bases matching TRBD2. This CDR3 is 17 amino acids long. The germline V gene has CDR1 DFQATT and CDR2 SNEGSKA (reference sequence). The CDR3 nucleotides read TGCAGTGCTAGAGACCCTAGCGGGAGAGGAGGCACAGGTACGCAGTATTTT. Translating gives CSARDPSGRGGTGTQYF.

This clonotype was seen many times. The chain recombines TRBV20-1 with TRBJ1-5, with 9 bases that match TRBD1. This CDR3 region has 17 residues. The germline V gene has CDR1 DFQATT and CDR2 SNEGSKA (reference sequence). With V trimmed by 5 bases and J by 1 base, 12 bases remained unmatched. The CDR3 spells CSAASGTGLGSNQPQHF. As DNA, the CDR3 is TGCAGTGCTGCAAGCGGGACAGGGCTTGGGAGCAATCAGCCCCAGCATTTT.

This clonotype was picked up a small number of times. Being one base from a much bigger clone, this may be a read error. The CDR3 does not close with the conserved phenylalanine or tryptophan, likely indicating a read error. The J gene is TRBJ2-1, the V gene TRBV9; D is possibly TRBD2 (6 bases). The V end was cut by 2 bases, the J end by 9 bases, with 12 bases between. The CDR3 extends over 13 amino acids. The germline V gene has CDR1 SGDLS and CDR2 YYNGEE. The CDR3 DNA sequence: TGTGCCAGCAGCGTCGAGGGACTGGGTGAGCAGTTCTCC. Protein: CASSVEGLGEQFS.

The chain employs TRBV7-2 and TRBJ1-2, with D unclear. The CDR3 totals 15 residues. Germline V CDR1 and CDR2: SGHTA, FQGNSA. V lost 3 bases to trimming and J lost 1 base, with 12 bases between them. In nucleotides, the CDR3 is TGTGCCAGCAGCTTGGAGTCGTTGGGTAACTATGGCTACACCTTC. This translates into CASSLESLGNYGYTF.

The chain uses TRBV19 and TRBJ2-3; 12 bases map to TRBD2. Germline lookup yields CDR1 LNHDA and CDR2 SQIVND (reference sequence). This CDR3 has 15 amino acids. With V trimmed by 1 base and J by 8 bases, 4 bases remained unmatched. This chain's CDR3 is CASSIGLAGVGTQYF. Here the CDR3 DNA reads TGTGCCAGTAGTATAGGACTAGCGGGAGTGGGTACGCAGTATTTT.

This clonotype is labeled as medium-sized. The rearrangement links TRBV7-3 to TRBJ2-1; 10 bases are a match to TRBD2. CDR1 SGHTA and CDR2 FQGTGA come from the germline V gene. V was pared by 4 bases and J by 2 bases, with 2 bases of the junction left unmatched. The CDR3 is made up of 15 amino acids. The CDR3 sequence is CASSSGTSAYNEQFF. CDR3 in DNA: TGTGCCAGCAGCTCCGGGACTAGCGCCTACAATGAGCAGTTCTTC.

CDR3 amino acids: CASSLTSGMNTEAFF. In DNA, the CDR3 is TGTGCCAGCAGTTTAACTTCCGGGATGAACACTGAAGCTTTCTTT. This chain joins TRBV27 and TRBJ1-1; D call uncertain. Germline CDR1 is MNHEY and CDR2 is SMNVEV (reference sequence). V was pared by 2 bases and J by 0 bases, with 10 bases between. CDR3 length: 15 residues.

The rearrangement links TRBV15 to TRBJ2-5; weak D call: TRBD2 (5 bases). Trimming stripped 1 base from V and 2 bases from J, with 11 bases between. Germline V lookup: CDR1 LNHNV, CDR2 YYDKDF (reference sequence). The CDR3 length is 15 residues. The CDR3 protein is CATSRGELGQETQYF. The CDR3 nucleotides read TGTGCCACCAGCAGAGGGGAGCTGGGGCAAGAGACCCAGTACTTC.

This clonotype occurred many times. The chain employs TRBV4-1 and TRBJ2-7, with D hard to call. The V and J ends lost 4 bases and 0 bases respectively, with 7 bases between them. This CDR3 contains 13 residues. Germline V gives CDR1 MGHRA, CDR2 YSYEKL. The CDR3 reads CASSPTNSYEQYF. The CDR3 DNA is TGCGCCAGCAGCCCGACAAACTCCTACGAGCAGTACTTC.

The gene calls are TRBV11-2 and TRBJ2-7, with 10 positions matching TRBD2. The J segment lost 12 bases and the V segment lost 4 bases, leaving 12 bases of the junction unmatched. In germline, CDR1 is SGHAT, CDR2 FQNNGV. This CDR3 is built from 14 residues. In nucleotides, the CDR3 is TGTGCCAGCAGCTCTGGACTAGCGGCAGGGCCGCCGTACTTC. Protein sequence: CASSSGLAAGPPYF. Full variable domain (rest looked up from reference TRBV11-2 and TRBJ2-7): EAGVAQSPRYKIIEKRQSVAFWCNPISGHATLYWYQQILGQGPKLLIQFQNNGVVDDSQLPKDRFSAERLKGVDSTLKIQPAKLEDSAVYLCASSSGLAAGPPYFGPGTRLTVT.

V usage is TRBV7-9 and J usage is TRBJ2-7; D is tentatively TRBD1 or TRBD2 (5 bases each). The CDR3 consists of 12 residues. Trimming took off 6 bases at V and 3 bases at J, with 9 bases between the two ends. The germline gives CDR1 SEHNR, CDR2 FQNEAQ (reference sequence). The CDR3 here is CASRGTVYEQYF. In nucleotides, the CDR3 is TGTGCCAGCAGAGGGACGGTCTACGAGCAGTACTTC.

This clonotype was recorded many times. The chain combines TRBV12-3 or TRBV12-4 with TRBJ2-3; the match to TRBD2 covers 14 bases. The length of the CDR3 is 15 residues. After removal of 6 bases from V and 8 bases from J, the junction contained 7 bases not matched to a gene. The CDR3 nucleotides read TGTGCCAGCAGACCGGGGACTAGCGGGAGTAGTACGCAGTATTTT. It translates to CASRPGTSGSSTQYF.

The chain has TRBV19 and TRBJ1-3, with D possibly being TRBD1 (6 bases). CDR1 and CDR2 (germline): LNHDA, SQIVND (reference sequence). With 10 bases removed from V and 0 bases from J, the gap between germline ends came to 13 bases. The CDR3 contains 14 residues. CDR3 protein: CATPRGTSGNTIYF. The CDR3 DNA is TGTGCCACCCCAAGGGGGACCTCTGGAAACACCATATATTTT.

This clonotype was seen a few times. A much larger clone lies one base from this, so it may be a read error. The V gene is TRBV12-3 or TRBV12-4, the J gene TRBJ1-3, with D unclear. The length of the CDR3 is 16 residues. Trimming shortened V by 5 bases and J by 3 bases, and 17 bases separated the two germline ends. The CDR3 sequence is CASSHHFGILGNTIYF. The CDR3 DNA reads TGTGCCAGCAGTCACCACTTTGGGATACTTGGAAACACCATATATTTT.

For this clonotype: The final CDR3 position lacks the conserved phenylalanine or tryptophan, pointing to a likely read error. The chain combines TRBV24-1 with TRBJ1-6; 10 bases match TRBD1. Per the germline V gene, CDR1 is KGHDR and CDR2 is SFDVKD. This CDR3 has 13 amino acids. J was trimmed by 11 bases and V by 12 bases; bases with no gene match: 9. The CDR3 reads CAAGTGAAPPLHS. The CDR3, as DNA: TGTGCCGCCGGGACAGGGGCGGCTCCACCCCTCCACTCT.

This clonotype was recorded at least ten times. The chain uses TRBV7-8 and TRBJ2-5; TRBD1 agrees at 8 bases. CDR1 and CDR2 (germline): SGHVS, FQNEAQ. Trimming at V came to 1 base and at J to 6 bases, leaving 4 bases not matched to a gene. The CDR3 sequence is 14 residues long. The CDR3 bases are TGTGCCAGCAGCTTAGAAAACAGGGGGAAGACCCAGTACTTC. The encoded protein is CASSLENRGKTQYF.

The V call is TRBV6-2 or TRBV6-3, the J call TRBJ1-1; no reliable D call. Looked up from germline, CDR1 is MNHEY and CDR2 is SVGEGT. V lost 7 bases to trimming and J lost 4 bases, with 19 bases between them. CDR3 length equals 15 residues. DNA of the CDR3: TGTGCCAGCACCTCATCGGGAGGGTATGGCACTGAAGCTTTCTTT. This translates into CASTSSGGYGTEAFF.

This clonotype was observed a handful of times. A read error may be the cause here, since a much bigger clone is one base away. The rearrangement uses TRBV6-6 and TRBJ1-5; the D gene is possibly TRBD1 (6 bases). The J call could be wrong; TRBJ2-3 is a better fit for the DNA end. This CDR3 is 16 amino acids long. Germline CDR1 and CDR2: MNHNY and SVGAGI (reference sequence). The CDR3 DNA reads TGTGCCAGCAGTCACTCGGCAGGGGATAGCAATCAGCCCCAGTATTTT. The encoded protein is CASSHSAGDSNQPQYF.

A few counts support this clonotype. This chain joins TRBV7-8 and TRBJ1-6; 8 positions agree with TRBD1. J was trimmed by 8 bases and V by 6 bases; bases with no gene match: 12. This CDR3 has 16 amino acids. CDR1 is SGHVS, CDR2 FQNEAQ, per germline. CDR3 loop: CASSSTGTGSDSPLHF. The CDR3 DNA follows: TGTGCCAGCAGTTCTACCGGGACAGGTTCGGATTCACCCCTCCACTTT.

The V call is TRBV4-3, the J call TRBJ1-4, with D perhaps TRBD1 (6 bases). The CDR3 length is 16 residues. V lost 6 bases to trimming and J lost 6 bases, with 20 bases between them. Germline values: CDR1 LGHNA, CDR2 YSLEER. The CDR3 reads CASRVVSRQVYEKLFF. In DNA, the CDR3 is TGCGCCAGCAGAGTGGTGAGCAGACAGGTGTATGAAAAACTGTTTTTT.

The table lists this clonotype with many counts. V usage is TRBV5-1 and J usage is TRBJ2-7; 8 bases map to TRBD1. This CDR3 spans 18 amino acids. Per germline, CDR1 SGHRS and CDR2 YFSETQ. J was trimmed by 5 bases and V by 4 bases; bases with no gene match: 20. The chain's CDR3 is CASSVGPPGQGIQNEQYF. The CDR3 DNA reads TGCGCCAGCAGCGTTGGACCCCCTGGACAGGGAATTCAGAACGAGCAGTACTTC.

This clonotype occurred many times. The V gene is TRBV2, the J gene TRBJ2-5, with no clear D. V lost 4 bases, J lost 5 bases, and 14 bases lay in between. Germline V CDR1 and CDR2: SNHLY, FYNNEI. CDR3 length equals 14 residues. CDR3 sequence reads: CASSVPLGAETQYF. The CDR3 nucleotides are TGTGCCAGCAGTGTGCCGTTGGGTGCGGAGACCCAGTACTTC.